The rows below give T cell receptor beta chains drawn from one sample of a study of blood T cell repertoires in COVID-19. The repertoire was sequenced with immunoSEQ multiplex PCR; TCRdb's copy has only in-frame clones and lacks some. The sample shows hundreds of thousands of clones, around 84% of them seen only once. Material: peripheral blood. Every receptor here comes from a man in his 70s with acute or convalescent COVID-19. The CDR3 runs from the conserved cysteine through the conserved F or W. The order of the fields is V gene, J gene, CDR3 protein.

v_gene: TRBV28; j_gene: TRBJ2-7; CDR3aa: CASSSTGQGYEQYF
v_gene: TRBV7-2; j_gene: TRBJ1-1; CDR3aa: CASSLGGGEGLNTEAFF
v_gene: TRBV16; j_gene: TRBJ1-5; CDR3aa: CASSQGTVLRGQPQHF
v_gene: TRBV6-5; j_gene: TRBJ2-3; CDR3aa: CASSRKAGRTDTQYF
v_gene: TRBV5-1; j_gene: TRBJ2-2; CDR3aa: CASSLGQTTGELFF
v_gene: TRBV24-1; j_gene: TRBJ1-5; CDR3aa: CATSDSRQGSNQPQHF
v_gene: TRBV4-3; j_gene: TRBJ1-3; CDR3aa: CASSPGVGNTIYF
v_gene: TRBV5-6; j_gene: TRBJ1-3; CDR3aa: CASSLWQGMGNTIYF
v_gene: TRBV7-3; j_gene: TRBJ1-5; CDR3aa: CASSPRQGPQPQHF
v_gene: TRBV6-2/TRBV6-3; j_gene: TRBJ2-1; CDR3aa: CASIPGSGYNEQFF
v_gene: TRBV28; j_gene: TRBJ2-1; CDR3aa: CASSLSQGRYNEQFF
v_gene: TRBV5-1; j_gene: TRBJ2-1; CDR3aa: CASSLKGLAAISSYNEQFF
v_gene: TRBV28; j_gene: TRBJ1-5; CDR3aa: CASTSPGRLDQPQHF
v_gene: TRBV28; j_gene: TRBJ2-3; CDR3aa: CASSPGFNSADTQYF
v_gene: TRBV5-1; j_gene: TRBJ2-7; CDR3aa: CASSPGTLPSYEQYF
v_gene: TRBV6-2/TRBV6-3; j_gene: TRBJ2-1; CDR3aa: CASSYTRGNEQFF
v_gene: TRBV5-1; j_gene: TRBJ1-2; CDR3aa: CASSNRTGYGYTF
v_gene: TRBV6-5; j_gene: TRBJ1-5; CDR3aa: CASRGQGANNQPQHF
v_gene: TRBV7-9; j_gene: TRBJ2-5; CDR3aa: CASSQRAPKKETQYF
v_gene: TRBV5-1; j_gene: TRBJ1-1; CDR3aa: CASSLVEARGTEAFF
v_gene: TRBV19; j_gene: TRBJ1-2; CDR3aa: CASSRRQGDLGYTF
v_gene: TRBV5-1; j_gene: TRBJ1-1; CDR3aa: CASSPDRGLFGTEAFF
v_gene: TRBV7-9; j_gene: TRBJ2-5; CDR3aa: CASSPGQGGETQYF
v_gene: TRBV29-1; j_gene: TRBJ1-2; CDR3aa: CSVVEQGALGYTF
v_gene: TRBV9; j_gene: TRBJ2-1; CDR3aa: CASSVGQGGHNEQFF
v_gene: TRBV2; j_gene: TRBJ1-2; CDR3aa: CASSDSISNYGYTF
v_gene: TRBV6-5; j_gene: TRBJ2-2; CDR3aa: CASQGGAARTGELFF
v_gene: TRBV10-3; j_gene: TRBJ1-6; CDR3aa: CAISESSGGYNSPLHF
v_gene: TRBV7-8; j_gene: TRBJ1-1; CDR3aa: CASSRGRGRGPEAFF
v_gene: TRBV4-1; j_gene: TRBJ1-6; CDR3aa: CASGGQNYNSPLHF
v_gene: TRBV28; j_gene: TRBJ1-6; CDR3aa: CASRGRSPLHF